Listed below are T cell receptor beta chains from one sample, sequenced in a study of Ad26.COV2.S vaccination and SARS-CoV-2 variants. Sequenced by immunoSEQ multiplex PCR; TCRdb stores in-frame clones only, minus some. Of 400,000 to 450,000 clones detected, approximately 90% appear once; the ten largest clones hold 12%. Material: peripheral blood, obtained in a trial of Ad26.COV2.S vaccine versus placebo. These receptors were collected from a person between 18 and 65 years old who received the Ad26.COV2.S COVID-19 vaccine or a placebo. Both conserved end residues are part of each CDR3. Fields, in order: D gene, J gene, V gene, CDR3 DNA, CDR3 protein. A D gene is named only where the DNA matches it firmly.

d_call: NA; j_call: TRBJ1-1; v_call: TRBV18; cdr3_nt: TGTGCCAGCTCACCACTGGCGAACACTGAAGCTTTCTTT; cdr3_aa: CASSPLANTEAFF
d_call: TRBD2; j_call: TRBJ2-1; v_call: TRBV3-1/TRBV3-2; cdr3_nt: TGTGCCAGCAGCCAAAGCGCCTTTCGCGGGAGCTACTCCTACAATGAGCAGTTCTTC; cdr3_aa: CASSQSAFRGSYSYNEQFF
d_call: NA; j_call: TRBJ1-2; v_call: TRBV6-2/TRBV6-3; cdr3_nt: TGTGCCAGCAGTTACATGACAGGACTCTACACCTTC; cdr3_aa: CASSYMTGLYTF
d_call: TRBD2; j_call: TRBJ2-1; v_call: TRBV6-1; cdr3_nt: TGTGCCAGCAGTGAACCTAGCGGGGATTACAATGAGCAGTTCTTC; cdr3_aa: CASSEPSGDYNEQFF
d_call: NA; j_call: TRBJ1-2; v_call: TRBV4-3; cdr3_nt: TGCGCCAGCAGCCAAGATGGGGGACCGGGGGGGAATGGCTACACCTTC; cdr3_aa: CASSQDGGPGGNGYTF
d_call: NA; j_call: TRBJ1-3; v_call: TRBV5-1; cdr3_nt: TGCGCCAGCAGCTTGGGGACAGCTGGAAACACCATATATTTT; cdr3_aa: CASSLGTAGNTIYF
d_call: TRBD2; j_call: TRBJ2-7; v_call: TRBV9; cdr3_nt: TGTGCCAGCAGCCCTAGCGGAATATGGACCTACGAGCAGTACTTC; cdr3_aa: CASSPSGIWTYEQYF
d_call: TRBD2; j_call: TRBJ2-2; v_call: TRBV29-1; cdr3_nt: TGCAGCGTTGAAAAAAATAGCGGGAAGGCCGGGGAGCTGTTTTTT; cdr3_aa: CSVEKNSGKAGELFF
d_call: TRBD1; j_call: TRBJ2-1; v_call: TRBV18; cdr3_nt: TGTGCCAGCTCACTAGCCGGGACAGGGCCGCCTGGGTTCCTCTTC; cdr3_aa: CASSLAGTGPPGFLF
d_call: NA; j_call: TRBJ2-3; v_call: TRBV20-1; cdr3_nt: TGCAGTGCATCCCGGCCAGATACGCAGTATTTT; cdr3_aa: CSASRPDTQYF
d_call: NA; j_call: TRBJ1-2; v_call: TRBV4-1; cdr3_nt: TGCGCCAGCAGCTACGGGTACGGGGGCATGCTTGGCTACACCTTC; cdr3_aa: CASSYGYGGMLGYTF